This T cell receptor (beta chain) was captured in a study of human T cells and chemical hapten exposure. In the study overall: Patients got weekly scalp diphenylcyclopropenone doses over the approximately 23-week study. TCR yield per sample varied, mainly due to pooled library volumes.

Germline-derived CDR1 and CDR2 are SGHRS and YFSETQ. This CDR3 spans 15 amino acids. Trimming left V 0 bases short and J 7 bases short, with 11 bases between. MiXCR, run by TCRdb on the RACE reads, gives a single entry per CDR3 protein. This table holds approximately 110,000 distinct CDR3 sequences, approximately 11% found once. The time point denotes: patch test 1, 2 weeks after DPC sensitization. Treatment reported: therapeutic diphenylcyclopropenone sensitization with weekly scalp DPC. The chain carries TRBV5-1 and TRBJ1-6; maybe TRBD1 (5 bases). The TCR was taken from a middle-aged woman with alopecia areata. Some clones in this sample may be carry-over from other donors' samples. Material: whole blood, obtained in connection with sensitization to the hapten diphenylcyclopropenone (DPC). CDR3 residues: CASSLDGDPNSPLHF. As DNA, the CDR3 is TGCGCCAGCAGCTTGGATGGGGACCCGAATTCACCCCTCCACTTT.